The clone carrying this TCR beta chain was observed a few times. Its antigen is currently unknown. Deletions cut 1 base from V and 14 bases from J, with 15 bases between. CDR3 length: 14 amino acids. A 5'RACE reaction primed in the constant segment made cDNA libraries of TCR alpha and TCR beta, and these carried sample barcodes and UMIs. TCRdb independently ran MiXCR on the 5' RACE reads; one entry per CDR3 protein. Altogether about 620,000 distinct CDR3 sequences are present, approximately 19% being singletons, with the ten largest covering about 12%. This record comes from a study of T-cell memory formation after mild COVID-19. For the study at large: Clusters were largely donor specific. General study results and limits: Among clones contracting day 15 to 85, CD4/CD8 was balanced, whereas later expanders leaned CD4+. Unconfirmed was the SARS-CoV-2 specificity of second-wave clones that peaked on day 37.

The TCR originated in an adult woman who had mild COVID-19 (a few samples of this study predate the infection). Cell type and time point are not known. The rearrangement joins TRBV12-3 or TRBV12-4 to TRBJ1-6; D unresolved. The sequencing input was PBMCs or a T cell subset sorted from them (not recorded which). The CDR3 DNA is TGTGCCAGCAGTTTAGGCGACGGGTTCAGATCCCTCCACTTT. It yields the protein CASSLGDGFRSLHF.